The 7 T cell receptor beta chains below were found in one sample sequenced in a study of cytomegalovirus exposure and HLA in healthy donors. The PCR made use of 60 Vbeta and 13 Jbeta primers. The method was immunoSEQ multiplex PCR; TCRdb's version includes in-frame clones alone and lacks a portion of them. The data hold approximately 150,000 clones, with roughly two thirds observed a single time. Sequencing input: PBMCs. Source of these receptors: a woman in her 30s in good health and CMV-seronegative.

For this clone: One end of the junction varies from germline; a read error may be responsible. The J gene is TRBJ2-5, the V gene TRBV7-7; D remains unclear. Judging by the DNA end, TRBJ2-7 fits better; the J call may be wrong. Looked up from germline, CDR1 is SSHAT and CDR2 is FNYEAQ (reference sequence). This CDR3 contains 14 residues. DNA of the CDR3: TGTGCTAGCAGCTTAAAGACTGGGGACTACGAGCAGTACTTC. It is translated as CASSLKTGDYEQYF.

The J gene is TRBJ2-3, the V gene TRBV11-3; maybe TRBD2 (5 bases). Germline assignment: CDR1 SGHNT and CDR2 YENEEA. The CDR3 extends over 15 amino acids. V was cut by 5 bases and J by 2 bases, with 14 bases left in between. The CDR3 protein is CASSGRRGDTDTQYF. As DNA, the CDR3 is TGTGCCAGCAGCGGAAGACGGGGAGACACAGATACGCAGTATTTT.

The chain joins TRBV28 to TRBJ1-5; no clear D gene. This CDR3 contains 14 residues. Germline CDR1 and CDR2: MDHEN and SYDVKM. Trimming took 6 bases from V and 0 from J, leaving 9 bases between them. The DNA for the CDR3 is TGTGCCAGCAGCCCGGCGGATAGCAATCAGCCCCAGCATTTT. Encoded protein: CASSPADSNQPQHF.

V and J are TRBV5-1 and TRBJ2-7, with D possibly TRBD2 on 6 matching bases. The CDR3 sequence is 14 residues long. Trimming removed 5 bases at V and 3 bases at J, with 15 bases between. Germline lookup yields CDR1 SGHRS and CDR2 YFSETQ. CDR3 residues: CASSTAGLNYEQYF. CDR3 DNA sequence: TGCGCCAGCAGTACGGCGGGACTTAACTACGAGCAGTACTTC.

The gene calls are TRBV4-1 and TRBJ2-1; 12 bases align to TRBD2. Trimming took 7 bases from V and 4 from J; bases not matched to a gene: 2. The CDR3 is made up of 14 amino acids. Germline CDR1 is MGHRA and CDR2 is YSYEKL. CDR3 sequence (DNA): TGCGCCAGCACCGGGACTAGCGGGTACAATGAGCAGTTCTTC. Protein: CASTGTSGYNEQFF.

The chain uses TRBV5-1 and TRBJ2-5, with D maybe TRBD1 (5 bases). The V end lost 7 bases, the J end lost 4 bases, and 14 bases lay between the germline ends. Looked up from germline, CDR1 is SGHRS and CDR2 is YFSETQ. This CDR3 spans 13 amino acids. CDR3 sequence reads: CASGREISETQYF. Here the CDR3 DNA reads TGCGCCAGCGGCAGGGAAATTTCAGAGACCCAGTACTTC.

This rearrangement joins TRBV6-1 to TRBJ2-2; 12 positions match TRBD2. Germline CDR1 is MNHNS and CDR2 is SASEGT. CDR3 length: 15 amino acids. Germline trimming cut 5 bases from V and 4 bases from J; bases unmatched to any gene: 2. The CDR3 DNA follows: TGTGCCAGCAGTAGACTAGCGGGAGCCACCGGGGAGCTGTTTTTT. This encodes CASSRLAGATGELFF.